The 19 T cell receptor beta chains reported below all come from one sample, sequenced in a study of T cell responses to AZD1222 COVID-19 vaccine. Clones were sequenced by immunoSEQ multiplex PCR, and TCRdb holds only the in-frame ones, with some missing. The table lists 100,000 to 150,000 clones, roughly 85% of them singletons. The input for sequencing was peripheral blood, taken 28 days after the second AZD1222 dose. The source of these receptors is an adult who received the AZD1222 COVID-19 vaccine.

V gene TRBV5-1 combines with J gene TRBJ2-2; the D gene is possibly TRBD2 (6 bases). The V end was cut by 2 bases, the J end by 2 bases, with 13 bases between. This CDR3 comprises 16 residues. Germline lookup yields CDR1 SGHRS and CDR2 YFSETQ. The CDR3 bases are TGCGCCAGCAGCTTAACGGGGGACCGTAACACCGGGGAGCTGTTTTTT. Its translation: CASSLTGDRNTGELFF.

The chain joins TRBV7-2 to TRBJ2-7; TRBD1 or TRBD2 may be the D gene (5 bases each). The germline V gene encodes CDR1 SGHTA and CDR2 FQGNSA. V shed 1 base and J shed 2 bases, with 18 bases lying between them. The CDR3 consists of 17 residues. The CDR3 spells CASSLDDYGALPYEQYF. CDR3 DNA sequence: TGTGCCAGCAGCTTAGATGACTACGGGGCGCTCCCCTACGAGCAGTACTTC. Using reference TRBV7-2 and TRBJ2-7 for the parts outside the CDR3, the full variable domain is GAGVSQSPSNKVTEKGKDVELRCDPISGHTALYWYRQSLGQGLEFLIYFQGNSAPDKSGLPSDRFSAERTGGSVSTLTIQRTQQEDSAVYLCASSLDDYGALPYEQYFGPGTRLTVT.

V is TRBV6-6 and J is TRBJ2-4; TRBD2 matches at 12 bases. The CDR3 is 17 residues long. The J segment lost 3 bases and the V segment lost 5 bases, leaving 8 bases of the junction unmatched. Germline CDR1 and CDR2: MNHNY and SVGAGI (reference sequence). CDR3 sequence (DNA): TGTGCCAGCAGTCCAAGACTAGCGGGGGCCGGCAAAAACATTCAGTACTTC. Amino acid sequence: CASSPRLAGAGKNIQYF.

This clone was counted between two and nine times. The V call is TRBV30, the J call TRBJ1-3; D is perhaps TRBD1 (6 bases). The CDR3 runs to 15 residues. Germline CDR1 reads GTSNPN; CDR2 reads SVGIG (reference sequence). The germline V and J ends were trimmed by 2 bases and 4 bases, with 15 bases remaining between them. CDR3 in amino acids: CAWSTIQGGGNTIYF. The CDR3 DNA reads TGTGCCTGGAGTACAATACAGGGAGGAGGAAACACCATATATTTT.

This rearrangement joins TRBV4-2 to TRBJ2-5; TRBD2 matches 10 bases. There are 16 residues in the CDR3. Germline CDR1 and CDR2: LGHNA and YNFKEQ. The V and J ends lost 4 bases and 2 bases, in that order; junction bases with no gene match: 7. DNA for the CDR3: TGTGCCAGCAGCCCCCGTGGTAGCGGGGGGCAAGAGACCCAGTACTTC. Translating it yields CASSPRGSGGQETQYF.

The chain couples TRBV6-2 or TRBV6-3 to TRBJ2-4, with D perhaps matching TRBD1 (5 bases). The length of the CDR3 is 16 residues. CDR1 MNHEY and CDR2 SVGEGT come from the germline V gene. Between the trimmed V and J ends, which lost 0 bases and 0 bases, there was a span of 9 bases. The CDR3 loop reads CASSYSDSPAKNIQYF. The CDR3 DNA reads TGTGCCAGCAGTTACTCAGACAGCCCAGCCAAAAACATTCAGTACTTC.

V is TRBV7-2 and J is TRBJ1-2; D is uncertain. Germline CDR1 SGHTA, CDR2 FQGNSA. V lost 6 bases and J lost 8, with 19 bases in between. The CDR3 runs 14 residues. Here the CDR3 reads CASRTNSGFGGYTF. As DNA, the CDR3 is TGTGCCAGCAGGACTAACAGCGGCTTCGGGGGCTACACCTTC.

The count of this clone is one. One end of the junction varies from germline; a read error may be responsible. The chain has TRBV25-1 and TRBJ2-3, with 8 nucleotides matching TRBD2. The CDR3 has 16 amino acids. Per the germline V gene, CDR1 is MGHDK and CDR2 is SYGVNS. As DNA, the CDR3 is TGTGCCAGCAGTGAATCGTTTGGGCTTCTAGCGGGTCCCTCCCATTTT. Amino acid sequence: CASSESFGLLAGPSHF.

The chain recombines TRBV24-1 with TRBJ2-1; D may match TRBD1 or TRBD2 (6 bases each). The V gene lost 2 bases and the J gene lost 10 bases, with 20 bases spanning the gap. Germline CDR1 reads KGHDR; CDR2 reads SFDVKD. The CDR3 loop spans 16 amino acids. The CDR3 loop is CATSDSSGQKSGEQFF. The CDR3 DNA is TGTGCCACCAGTGATTCATCGGGACAAAAAAGCGGGGAGCAGTTCTTC.

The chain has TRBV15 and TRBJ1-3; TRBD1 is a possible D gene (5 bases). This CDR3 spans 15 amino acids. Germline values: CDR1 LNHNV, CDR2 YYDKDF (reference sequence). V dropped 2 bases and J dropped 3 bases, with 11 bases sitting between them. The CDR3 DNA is TGTGCCACCAGCAGACTTCTAGACAGTGGAAACACCATATATTTT. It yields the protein CATSRLLDSGNTIYF.

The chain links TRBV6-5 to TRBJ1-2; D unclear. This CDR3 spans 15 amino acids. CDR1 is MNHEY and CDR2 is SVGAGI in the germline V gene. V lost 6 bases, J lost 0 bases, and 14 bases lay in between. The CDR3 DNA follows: TGTGCCAGCAGCTCCGAGGGTGCACCTAACTATGGCTACACCTTC. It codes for CASSSEGAPNYGYTF.

Here the CDR3 reads CASSLQETDTQYF. The DNA of the CDR3 is TGTGCCAGCAGTTTACAGGAGACAGATACGCAGTATTTT. This chain uses TRBV28 with TRBJ2-3; unclear D gene. Trimming left V 2 bases short and J 3 bases short, with 6 bases between. The CDR3 sequence is 13 residues long. Germline V gene data show CDR1 as MDHEN and CDR2 as SYDVKM.

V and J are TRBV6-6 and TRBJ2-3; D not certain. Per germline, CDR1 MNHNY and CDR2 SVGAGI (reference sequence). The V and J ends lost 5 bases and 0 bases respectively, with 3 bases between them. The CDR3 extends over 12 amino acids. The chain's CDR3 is CASSASTDTQYF. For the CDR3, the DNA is TGTGCCAGCAGTGCGAGCACAGATACGCAGTATTTT.

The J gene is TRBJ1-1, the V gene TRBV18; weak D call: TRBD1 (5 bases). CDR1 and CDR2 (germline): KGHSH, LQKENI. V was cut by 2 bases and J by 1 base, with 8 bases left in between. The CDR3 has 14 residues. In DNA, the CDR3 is TGTGCCAGCTCACCAGGGGCCACGAACACTGAAGCTTTCTTT. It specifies CASSPGATNTEAFF. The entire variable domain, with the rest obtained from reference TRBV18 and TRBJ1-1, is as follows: NAGVMQNPRHLVRRRGQEARLRCSPMKGHSHVYWYRQLPEEGLKFMVYLQKENIIDESGMPKERFSAEFPKEGPSILRIQQVVRGDSAAYFCASSPGATNTEAFFGQGTRLTVV.

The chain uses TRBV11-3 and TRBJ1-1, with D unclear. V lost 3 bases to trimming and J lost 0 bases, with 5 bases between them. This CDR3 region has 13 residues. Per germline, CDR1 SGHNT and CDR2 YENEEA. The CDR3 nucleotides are TGTGCCAGCAGCTTGGGAGTGAACACTGAAGCTTTCTTT. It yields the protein CASSLGVNTEAFF.

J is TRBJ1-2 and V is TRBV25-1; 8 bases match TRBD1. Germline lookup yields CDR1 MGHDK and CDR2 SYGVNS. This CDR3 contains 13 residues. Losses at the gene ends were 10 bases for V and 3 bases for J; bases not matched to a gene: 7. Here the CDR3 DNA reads TGTGCCACAGACAGGGGCCGGTACTATGGCTACACCTTC. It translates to CATDRGRYYGYTF.

The CDR3: CASARAGTGAYEQYF. In DNA form, the CDR3 reads TGTGCCAGCGCAAGGGCGGGGACAGGGGCCTACGAGCAGTACTTC. The chain links TRBV2 to TRBJ2-7, with 10 bases identical to TRBD1. The CDR3 extends over 15 amino acids. CDR1 and CDR2 (germline): SNHLY, FYNNEI. The V gene end was trimmed by 8 bases and the J gene end by 2 bases; junction bases not matched to a gene: 9.

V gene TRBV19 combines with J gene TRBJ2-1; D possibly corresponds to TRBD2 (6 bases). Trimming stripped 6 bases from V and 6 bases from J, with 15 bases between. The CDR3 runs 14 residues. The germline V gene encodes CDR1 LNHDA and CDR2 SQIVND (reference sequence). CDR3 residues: CASRHTGTGNEQFF. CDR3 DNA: TGTGCCAGTAGGCACACCGGGACTGGCAATGAGCAGTTCTTC.

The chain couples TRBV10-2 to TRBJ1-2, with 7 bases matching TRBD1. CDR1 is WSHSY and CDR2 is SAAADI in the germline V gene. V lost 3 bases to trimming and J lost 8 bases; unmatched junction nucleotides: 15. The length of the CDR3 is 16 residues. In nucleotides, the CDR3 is TGCGCCAGCAGTGATCTCCAGGGGGGTACAGGGTACGGCTACACCTTC. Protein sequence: CASSDLQGGTGYGYTF.